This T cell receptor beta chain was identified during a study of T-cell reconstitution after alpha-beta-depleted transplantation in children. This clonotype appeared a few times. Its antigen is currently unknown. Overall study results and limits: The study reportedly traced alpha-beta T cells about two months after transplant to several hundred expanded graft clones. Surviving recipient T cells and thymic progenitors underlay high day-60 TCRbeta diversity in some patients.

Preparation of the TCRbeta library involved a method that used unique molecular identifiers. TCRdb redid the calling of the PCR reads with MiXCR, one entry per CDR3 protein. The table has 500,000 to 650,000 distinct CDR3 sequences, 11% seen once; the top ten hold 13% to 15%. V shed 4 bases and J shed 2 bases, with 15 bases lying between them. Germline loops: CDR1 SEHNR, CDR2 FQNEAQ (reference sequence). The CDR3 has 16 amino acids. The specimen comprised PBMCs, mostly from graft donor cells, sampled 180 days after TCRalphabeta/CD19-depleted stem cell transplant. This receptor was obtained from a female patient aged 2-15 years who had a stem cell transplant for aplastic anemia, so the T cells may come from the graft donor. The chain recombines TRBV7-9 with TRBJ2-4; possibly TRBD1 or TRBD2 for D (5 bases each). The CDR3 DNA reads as TGTGCCAGCAGCTACCGGGACCCACCACCCAAAAACATTCAGTACTTC. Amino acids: CASSYRDPPPKNIQYF.